The 3 T cell receptor beta chains below were found in one sample sequenced in a study of T cell changes during pregnancy in multiple sclerosis. TCRdb keeps only in-frame clones here, not all; method: immunoSEQ multiplex PCR. The profile shows 35,000 to 45,000 clones, around 94% of them singletons. Sequencing used peripheral blood. Source of these receptors: a female donor with multiple sclerosis, enrolled in a pregnancy study.

The J gene is TRBJ2-7, the V gene TRBV10-3; 9 bases agree with TRBD2. CDR3 size: 16 residues. Germline CDR1 ENHRY, CDR2 SYGVKD. The J segment lost 5 bases and the V segment lost 2 bases, leaving 10 bases of the junction unmatched. CDR3 amino acids: CAISERLADPRNEQYF. The DNA of the CDR3 is TGTGCCATCAGTGAGAGACTAGCGGACCCTCGGAACGAGCAGTACTTC.

The table lists this clone with a few counts. The chain uses TRBV7-6 and TRBJ2-3, with 9 bases that match TRBD1. This CDR3 has 16 amino acids. The ends lost 5 bases at V and 4 bases at J; junction bases unmatched: 10. Germline loops: CDR1 SGHVS, CDR2 FNYEAQ. In nucleotides, the CDR3 is TGTGCCAGCAGCCCAAAGCGGGGACAGGGTTCAGATACGCAGTATTTT. Amino acid sequence: CASSPKRGQGSDTQYF.

The chain combines TRBV9 with TRBJ2-3; TRBD1 agrees at 9 bases. CDR1 SGDLS and CDR2 YYNGEE come from the germline V gene. V lost 4 bases, J lost 5 bases, and 8 bases stayed unmatched. The CDR3 consists of 15 residues. CDR3 DNA sequence: TGTGCCAGCAGCCGAGGGACAGGGAGGGGAGATACGCAGTATTTT. Residues: CASSRGTGRGDTQYF.